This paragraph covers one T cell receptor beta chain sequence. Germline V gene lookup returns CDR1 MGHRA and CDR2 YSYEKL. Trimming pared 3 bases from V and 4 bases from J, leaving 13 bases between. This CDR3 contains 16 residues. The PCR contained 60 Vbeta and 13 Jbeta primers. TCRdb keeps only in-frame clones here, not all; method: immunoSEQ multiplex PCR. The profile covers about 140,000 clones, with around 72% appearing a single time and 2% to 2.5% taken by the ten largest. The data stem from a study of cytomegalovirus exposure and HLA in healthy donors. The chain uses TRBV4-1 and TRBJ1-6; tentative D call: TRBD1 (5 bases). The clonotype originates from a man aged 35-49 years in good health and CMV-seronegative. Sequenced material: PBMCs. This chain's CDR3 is CASSQVGGMYNSPLHF. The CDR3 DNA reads TGCGCCAGCAGCCAGGTCGGGGGGATGTATAATTCACCCCTCCACTTT.